The present TCR beta chain was sequenced within a study of OX40 agonist ivuxolimab in advanced cancers. Study information: Eligibility rules accepted prior anti-PD-1, anti-PD-L1 or anti-CTLA-4 therapy, and 30% to 40% had some.

This CDR3 has 12 residues. CDR1 and CDR2 from the germline V gene are MNHNS and SASEGT. The V end lost 3 bases, the J end lost 4 bases, and 6 bases lay between the germline ends. TCRdb's table, derived via immunoSEQ multiplex PCR, lists solely in-frame clones and lacks some. This sample carries about 120,000 clones, roughly nine tenths of them seen once, and the ten largest clones take 0.5% to 0.7%. Sequencing was performed on CD4+ or CD8+ T cells sorted from blood, taken in a trial of the OX40 agonist ivuxolimab. The TCR sequence derives from an adult with an advanced solid tumor such as melanoma, head and neck, liver or kidney cancer. The V call is TRBV6-1, the J call TRBJ1-2, with D unclear. Here the CDR3 reads CASSDETYGYTF. The CDR3 DNA is TGTGCCAGCAGTGATGAGACCTATGGCTACACCTTC.